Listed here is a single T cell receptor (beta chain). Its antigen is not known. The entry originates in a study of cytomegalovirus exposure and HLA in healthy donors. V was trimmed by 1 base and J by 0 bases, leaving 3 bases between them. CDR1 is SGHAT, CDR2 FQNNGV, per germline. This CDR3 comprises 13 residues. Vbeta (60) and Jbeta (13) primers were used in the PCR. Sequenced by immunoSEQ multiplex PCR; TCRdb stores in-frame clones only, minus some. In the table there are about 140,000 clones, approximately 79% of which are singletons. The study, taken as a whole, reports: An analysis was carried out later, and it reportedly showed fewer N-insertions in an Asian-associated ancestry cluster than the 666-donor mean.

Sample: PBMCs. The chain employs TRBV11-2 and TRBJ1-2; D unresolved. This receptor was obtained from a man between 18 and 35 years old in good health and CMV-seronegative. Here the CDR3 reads CASSLATNYGYTF. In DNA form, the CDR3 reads TGTGCCAGCAGCTTAGCAACTAACTATGGCTACACCTTC.